In this sample, the clone carrying this TCR beta chain turned up a few times. Antigen unknown. These data originate in a study of T cell repertoires in cytomegalovirus infection. Study as a whole: HLA-C-restricted CMV epitopes, recently identified, and well-studied HLA-B-restricted ones were used by the study. Overall study results and limits: It was HLA-C-restricted CMV-specific TCR beta clonotypes that dominated the response ex vivo.

TCRdb fed the reads into MiXCR, producing one record per CDR3 protein. The sample includes more than 250,000 distinct CDR3 sequences, 25% of them seen just once. CDR1 and CDR2 from the germline V gene are SGHAT and FQNNGV. With 1 base removed from V and 5 bases from J, the gap between germline ends came to 13 bases. The CDR3 extends over 15 amino acids. The sequence was obtained from a human donor in good health (CMV status not recorded). Some clones in this sample may be carry-over from other donors' samples. This chain links TRBV11-2 with TRBJ2-3; no definite D call. The sample consisted of cultured PBMCs, taken from culture after CMV antigen stimulation. The CDR3: CASSLVRPWGDTQYF. The CDR3 DNA sequence: TGTGCCAGCAGCTTAGTTAGGCCATGGGGAGATACGCAGTATTTT.